These 28 T cell receptor beta chains were sequenced from one sample in a study of T cell changes during pregnancy in multiple sclerosis. The repertoire was sequenced with immunoSEQ multiplex PCR; TCRdb's copy has only in-frame clones and lacks some. The table shows approximately 40,000 clones, with about 90% occurring only once. The sequences come from CD4+ T cells from peripheral blood mononuclear cells, collected before pregnancy. These receptors were taken from a female donor with multiple sclerosis, enrolled in a pregnancy study.

The CDR3 reads CASSYSDRGNTIYF. In DNA, the CDR3 is TGTGCCAGCAGTTACTCTGACAGGGGAAACACCATATATTTT. J is TRBJ1-3 and V is TRBV6-6, with D possibly being TRBD1 (6 bases). Germline V lookup: CDR1 MNHNY, CDR2 SVGAGI (reference sequence). This CDR3 spans 14 amino acids. Between the trimmed V and J ends, which lost 0 bases and 4 bases, there was a span of 7 bases.

The chain has TRBV19 and TRBJ2-6, with D possibly TRBD1 on 6 matching bases. CDR1 and CDR2 (germline): LNHDA, SQIVND (reference sequence). CDR3 length equals 15 residues. V was trimmed by 5 bases and J by 2 bases, leaving 10 bases between them. The CDR3 DNA sequence: TGTGCCAGTAGTGTACAGGGTCCTGGGGCCAACGTCCTGACTTTC. It specifies CASSVQGPGANVLTF. Full variable domain (rest looked up from reference TRBV19 and TRBJ2-6): DGGITQSPKYLFRKEGQNVTLSCEQNLNHDAMYWYRQDPGQGLRLIYYSQIVNDFQKGDIAEGYSVSREKKESFPLTVTSAQKNPTAFYLCASSVQGPGANVLTFGAGSRLTVL.

The chain joins TRBV5-1 to TRBJ1-3, with a tentative D call TRBD1 (5 bases). CDR3 length: 14 amino acids. The ends were cut back, 4 bases at V and 0 bases at J, with 8 bases in the middle. In germline, CDR1 is SGHRS, CDR2 YFSETQ. The CDR3 DNA follows: TGCGCCAGCAGCCAAGACAGCTCTGGAAACACCATATATTTT. Its protein product is CASSQDSSGNTIYF. The entire variable domain, with the rest obtained from reference TRBV5-1 and TRBJ1-3, is as follows: KAGVTQTPRYLIKTRGQQVTLSCSPISGHRSVSWYQQTPGQGLQFLFEYFSETQRNKGNFPGRFSGRQFSNSRSEMNVSTLELGDSALYLCASSQDSSGNTIYFGEGSWLTVV.

The J gene is TRBJ2-1, the V gene TRBV4-1; D is possibly TRBD2 (6 bases). The CDR3 covers 15 residues. Germline values: CDR1 MGHRA, CDR2 YSYEKL. Trimming stripped 1 base from V and 9 bases from J, with 16 bases between. For the CDR3, the DNA is TGCGCCAGCAGCCAAGTGCGTGGAGGGGCTAGTGAGCAGTTCTTC. The encoded protein is CASSQVRGGASEQFF.

The chain carries TRBV4-1 and TRBJ2-5; 7 nucleotides agree with TRBD2. The CDR3 has 16 residues. Germline CDR1 reads MGHRA; CDR2 reads YSYEKL. V dropped 0 bases and J dropped 5; count of bases not matched to a gene: 9. This chain's CDR3 is CASSQDEAGVRETQYF. CDR3 nucleotide sequence: TGCGCCAGCAGCCAAGATGAGGCGGGGGTGAGGGAGACCCAGTACTTC.

This clone occurred once. CDR3 region: CATRDRGLWGEKLFF. The CDR3, as DNA: TGTGCCACCAGGGACAGGGGGCTGTGGGGTGAAAAACTGTTTTTT. The rearrangement uses TRBV15 and TRBJ1-4, with 11 bases identical to TRBD1. Germline V gives CDR1 LNHNV, CDR2 YYDKDF (reference sequence). The ends lost 6 bases at V and 7 bases at J; junction bases unmatched: 7. The CDR3 spans 15 residues.

This chain connects TRBV9 to TRBJ2-3, with 12 bases lining up with TRBD2. V gave up 4 bases and J gave up 5 bases; unmatched junction bases: 8. This CDR3 has 16 residues. Per germline, CDR1 SGDLS and CDR2 YYNGEE. The CDR3 region is CASSPQTSGGLDTQYF. DNA of the CDR3: TGTGCCAGCAGCCCCCAAACTAGCGGGGGGCTAGATACGCAGTATTTT.

The chain couples TRBV7-2 to TRBJ1-5; 8 bases map to TRBD1. Unmatched junction bases numbered 5, after V lost 1 base and J lost 9 bases. Germline CDR1 and CDR2: SGHTA and FQGNSA. The CDR3 spans 14 residues. The CDR3 sequence is CASSLVAGGRPQHF. As DNA, the CDR3 is TGTGCCAGCAGCTTAGTCGCAGGGGGCCGGCCCCAGCATTTT.

The V gene is TRBV19, the J gene TRBJ2-3; TRBD2 might be the D (6 bases). Trimming cost V 4 bases and J 1 base, with 6 bases left between them. Germline CDR1 LNHDA, CDR2 SQIVND (reference sequence). The CDR3 is 13 residues long. CDR3: CASSRRGTDTQYF. In DNA form, the CDR3 reads TGTGCCAGTAGTAGGAGGGGCACAGATACGCAGTATTTT.

The rearrangement links TRBV28 to TRBJ2-7; D is perhaps TRBD1 (5 bases). Germline CDR1 MDHEN, CDR2 SYDVKM. This CDR3 has 15 amino acids. Trimming shortened V by 4 bases and J by 3 bases, and 16 bases separated the two germline ends. The CDR3 spells CASSSPQGIFYEQYF. As DNA, the CDR3 is TGTGCCAGCAGTTCGCCCCAGGGAATCTTCTACGAGCAGTACTTC.

The chain uses TRBV9 and TRBJ1-4, with unresolved D. With 3 bases removed from V and 0 bases from J, the gap between germline ends came to 15 bases. The CDR3 covers 17 residues. The germline gives CDR1 SGDLS, CDR2 YYNGEE. The CDR3 DNA reads as TGTGCCAGCAGCGCTCGTCCGATCGGGGCAACTAATGAAAAACTGTTTTTT. Translated: CASSARPIGATNEKLFF.

The chain couples TRBV5-4 to TRBJ2-7; 13 bases line up with TRBD2. Germline-derived CDR1 and CDR2 are SGHNT and YYREEE (reference sequence). The CDR3 totals 15 residues. V gave up 3 bases and J gave up 2 bases; unmatched junction bases: 2. The CDR3 here is CASSYGTSGAYEQYF. The DNA of the CDR3 is TGTGCCAGCAGCTACGGGACTAGCGGGGCCTACGAGCAGTACTTC.

J is TRBJ2-7 and V is TRBV2; 9 positions agree with TRBD2. The CDR3 contains 14 residues. V was clipped by 5 bases and J by 0 bases; unmatched bases: 2. Germline V gene data show CDR1 as SNHLY and CDR2 as FYNNEI. Here the CDR3 DNA reads TGTGCCAGCAGTCTAGCGGGACTCTCCTACGAGCAGTACTTC. Its translation is CASSLAGLSYEQYF.

V usage is TRBV19 and J usage is TRBJ1-2, with 7 bases fitting TRBD1. The germline V gene has CDR1 LNHDA and CDR2 SQIVND (reference sequence). Losses at the gene ends were 5 bases for V and 4 bases for J; bases not matched to a gene: 7. This CDR3 spans 14 amino acids. CDR3 sequence reads: CASSVGQVLYGYTF. DNA of the CDR3: TGTGCCAGTAGTGTCGGACAGGTCCTCTATGGCTACACCTTC.

This sequence joins TRBV19 and TRBJ1-1; tentatively, D is TRBD1 (6 bases). Deletions cut 10 bases from V and 1 base from J, with 22 bases between. Germline CDR1 reads LNHDA; CDR2 reads SQIVND (reference sequence). This CDR3 has 16 amino acids. The CDR3 sequence is CATQARGAQRNTEAFF. Written as DNA, the CDR3 is TGTGCCACCCAGGCCAGGGGAGCTCAGAGGAACACTGAAGCTTTCTTT.

This clone has a handful of counts. J is TRBJ2-7 and V is TRBV19, with 11 positions matching TRBD1. Trimming at V came to 8 bases and at J to 3 bases, leaving 6 bases not matched to a gene. This CDR3 is 14 amino acids long. Germline V gene lookup returns CDR1 LNHDA and CDR2 SQIVND (reference sequence). CDR3 in DNA: TGTGCCAGTCCTCCGGGACAGGGGGTCTACGAGCAGTACTTC. It specifies CASPPGQGVYEQYF.

This chain connects TRBV10-3 to TRBJ1-2; 7 bases match TRBD1. V dropped 8 bases and J dropped 5; count of bases not matched to a gene: 8. Germline V gene data show CDR1 as ENHRY and CDR2 as SYGVKD. The CDR3 runs to 13 residues. The CDR3 sequence is CAIAPGQTYGYTF. In DNA, the CDR3 is TGTGCCATCGCTCCGGGACAGACTTATGGCTACACCTTC.

The genes are TRBV30 and TRBJ1-5; possibly TRBD1 for D (6 bases). Per germline, CDR1 GTSNPN and CDR2 SVGIG (reference sequence). Trimming took off 3 bases at V and 5 bases at J, with 17 bases between the two ends. The CDR3 is 15 amino acids. For the CDR3, the DNA is TGTGCCTGGAGGCCGGTGGGGGGGCGTGATCAGCCCCAGCATTTT. Amino acid sequence: CAWRPVGGRDQPQHF. The full variable domain, with the rest looked up from reference TRBV30 and TRBJ1-5, is SQTIHQWPATLVQPVGSPLSLECTVEGTSNPNLYWYRQAAGRGLQLLFYSVGIGQISSEVPQNLSASRPQDRQFILSSKKLLLSDSGFYLCAWRPVGGRDQPQHFGDGTRLSIL.

The V gene is TRBV18, the J gene TRBJ1-4, with D tentatively TRBD1 (5 bases). V lost 4 bases, J lost 0 bases, and 15 bases lay in between. The CDR3 loop spans 17 amino acids. Germline V gene sequence: CDR1 KGHSH, CDR2 LQKENI. This CDR3 is CASSLTAGTATNEKLFF. Here the CDR3 DNA reads TGTGCCAGCTCACTTACCGCGGGGACTGCAACTAATGAAAAACTGTTTTTT.

V gene TRBV6-5 combines with J gene TRBJ1-2; perhaps TRBD1 as D (5 bases). The germline V gene has CDR1 MNHEY and CDR2 SVGAGI. The CDR3 runs to 13 residues. The V and J ends lost 6 bases and 5 bases respectively, with 13 bases between them. The CDR3 coding sequence is TGTGCCAGCAGCTCGAGGGAGGGGTATGGCTACACCTTC. It yields the protein CASSSREGYGYTF.

This chain joins TRBV5-5 and TRBJ2-5; tentative D call: TRBD1 (6 bases). Germline V CDR1 and CDR2: SGHKS, YYEKEE (reference sequence). The V end lost 3 bases, the J end lost 0 bases, and 21 bases lay between the germline ends. The CDR3 sequence is 18 residues long. In DNA, the CDR3 is TGTGCCAGCAGCTCCTATCCAGATTGGACAGAGGACCAAGAGACCCAGTACTTC. The encoded protein is CASSSYPDWTEDQETQYF.

This chain joins TRBV9 and TRBJ2-7, with 12 bases lining up with TRBD1. Germline trimming cut 5 bases from V and 6 bases from J; bases unmatched to any gene: 6. Germline V lookup: CDR1 SGDLS, CDR2 YYNGEE. CDR3 length: 14 amino acids. The CDR3 DNA reads TGTGCCAGCAGTCCGGGACAGGGGGCTATCGAGCAGTACTTC. This gives the protein CASSPGQGAIEQYF.

This clone was recorded once. Germline is not matched at one junction end, which may reflect a read error. This sequence joins TRBV5-6 and TRBJ2-1; 7 nucleotides match TRBD2. Germline V CDR1 and CDR2: SGHDT, YYEEEE. The CDR3 sequence is 11 residues long. CDR3 amino acids: CASRDYDEQFF. The CDR3 DNA reads TGTGCCAGCCGGGACTACGATGAGCAGTTCTTC.

The V gene is TRBV7-2, the J gene TRBJ2-4, with D perhaps TRBD1 (7 bases). The germline V and J ends were trimmed by 5 bases and 6 bases, with 11 bases remaining between them. The CDR3 covers 13 residues. Germline CDR1 is SGHTA and CDR2 is FQGNSA. CDR3 in amino acids: CASSGGTVNIQYF. The CDR3 coding sequence is TGTGCCAGCAGCGGGGGGACAGTAAACATTCAGTACTTC.

This clone was recorded only once. The chain recombines TRBV5-6 with TRBJ2-5; D may be TRBD2 (6 bases). The V and J ends lost 1 base and 3 bases respectively, with 7 bases between them. From germline, CDR1 is SGHDT and CDR2 YYEEEE. The CDR3 is 13 residues long. DNA of the CDR3: TGTGCCAGCAGCTTGTCGGGGGAAGAGACCCAGTACTTC. Translation gives CASSLSGEETQYF.

This chain joins TRBV2 and TRBJ1-1; a possible D gene is TRBD1 (5 bases). Trimming took 2 bases from V and 8 from J, leaving 9 bases between them. This CDR3 has 12 amino acids. Germline V gives CDR1 SNHLY, CDR2 FYNNEI. The CDR3 nucleotides are TGTGCCAGCAGTGAATGGGGCAGGGAAGCTTTCTTT. It encodes CASSEWGREAFF.

The chain combines TRBV4-1 with TRBJ1-2; a weak D match, TRBD1 (5 bases). Trimming shortened V by 4 bases and J by 4 bases, and 19 bases separated the two germline ends. CDR3 length: 16 amino acids. The germline gives CDR1 MGHRA, CDR2 YSYEKL. The DNA of the CDR3 is TGCGCCAGCAGCCCAAGGACATCTTTGCTAATCTATGGCTACACCTTC. Its protein product is CASSPRTSLLIYGYTF.

This chain uses TRBV5-1 with TRBJ2-2; D not certain. This CDR3 region has 15 residues. Germline values: CDR1 SGHRS, CDR2 YFSETQ. Trimming stripped 4 bases from V and 4 bases from J, with 14 bases between. CDR3 nucleotide sequence: TGCGCCAGCAGCCAAGATTACAGCTCCACCGGGGAGCTGTTTTTT. It is translated as CASSQDYSSTGELFF.